These 22 T cell receptor beta chains were all obtained from the same sample, sequenced in a study of blood T cell repertoires in COVID-19 (dated by TCRdb to the early 2020s). Libraries were made using the immunoSEQ multiplex PCR assay. TCRdb carries this immuneACCESS record with in-frame sequences only. Its versions omit some clonotypes, under half of them owing to an unresolved V gene in the studies checked, with the rest unexplained. This sample gives 150,000 or so clones in total; about 90% of them show up just once. Together, the top ten hold about 4% of the sample. The sample taken for sequencing was PBMCs or T cells enriched from blood (not recorded which). These receptor sequences come from a woman in her forties who had been exposed to COVID-19.

This sequence joins TRBV6-5 and TRBJ2-7, with D possibly TRBD2 on 5 matching bases. Per the germline V gene, CDR1 is MNHEY and CDR2 is SVGAGI. The V and J ends lost 8 bases and 2 bases respectively, with 10 bases between them. The CDR3 spans 12 residues. The CDR3 region has the DNA TGTGCCAGCGGAGGAGAGACCTACGAGCAGTACTTC. Translated, it gives CASGGETYEQYF.

The genes are TRBV5-1 and TRBJ2-1, with a weak D call TRBD1 (6 bases). The germline V and J ends were trimmed by 5 bases and 0 bases, with 9 bases remaining between them. Looked up from germline, CDR1 is SGHRS and CDR2 is YFSETQ. The CDR3 sequence is 14 residues long. The CDR3 reads CASSQDSSYNEQFF. The CDR3 coding sequence is TGCGCCAGCAGTCAGGACAGCTCCTACAATGAGCAGTTCTTC. The full variable domain, its missing parts supplied by reference TRBV5-1 and TRBJ2-1, is KAGVTQTPRYLIKTRGQQVTLSCSPISGHRSVSWYQQTPGQGLQFLFEYFSETQRNKGNFPGRFSGRQFSNSRSEMNVSTLELGDSALYLCASSQDSSYNEQFFGPGTRLTVL.

The J gene is TRBJ1-1, the V gene TRBV11-2; 9 nucleotides align to TRBD1. Germline V gives CDR1 SGHAT, CDR2 FQNNGV. The trim removed 5 bases at V and 9 bases at J, leaving 4 bases unmatched. This CDR3 is built from 12 residues. In DNA form, the CDR3 reads TGTGCCAGCAGCCGAGGACAGGGGAAAGCTTTCTTT. This translates into CASSRGQGKAFF.

The chain employs TRBV12-5 and TRBJ2-7, with 7 bases matching TRBD1. CDR1 is LGHNT and CDR2 is FRNRAP in the germline V gene. The CDR3 loop spans 13 amino acids. V shed 1 base and J 3 bases; nucleotides not matched to a gene: 0. CDR3 protein: CASGLGDSYEQYF. The CDR3 nucleotides read TGTGCTAGTGGTTTGGGGGACAGCTACGAGCAGTACTTC. Complete variable domain (other parts from reference TRBV12-5 and TRBJ2-7): DARVTQTPRHKVTEMGQEVTMRCQPILGHNTVFWYRQTMMQGLELLAYFRNRAPLDDSGMPKDRFSAEMPDATLATLKIQPSEPRDSAVYFCASGLGDSYEQYFGPGTRLTVT.

As for this clone: The same CDR3 is also encoded by other DNA sequences in this sample. The chain has TRBV5-1 and TRBJ2-5, with TRBD1 identical over 8 bases. Germline trimming cut 1 base from V and 1 base from J; bases unmatched to any gene: 3. CDR1 and CDR2 from the germline V gene are SGHRS and YFSETQ. This CDR3 region has 15 residues. The CDR3 DNA is TGCGCCAGCAGCTTGTTAACAGGGGGCCAAGAGACCCAGTACTTC. This encodes CASSLLTGGQETQYF.

The chain couples TRBV10-1 to TRBJ1-5; maybe TRBD1 (5 bases). Germline V gene sequence: CDR1 WNHNN, CDR2 SYGVQD (reference sequence). This CDR3 has 16 residues. Trimming took off 0 bases at V and 5 bases at J, with 14 bases between the two ends. The CDR3 region has the DNA TGCGCCAGCAGTGAGTCGACAGAAGACTCCCATCAGCCCCAGCATTTT. It codes for CASSESTEDSHQPQHF.

This chain joins TRBV6-5 and TRBJ1-2, with D possibly matching TRBD1 (5 bases). CDR3 size: 12 residues. V was pared by 6 bases and J by 2 bases, with 7 bases between. Germline V lookup: CDR1 MNHEY, CDR2 SVGAGI. This CDR3 reads CASRRQNYGYTF. In nucleotides, the CDR3 is TGTGCCAGCAGGAGACAGAACTATGGCTACACCTTC.

The chain employs TRBV21-1 and TRBJ2-1; the table's D call of TRBD1 was not tested on the DNA. TRBV21-1 is recorded as a pseudogene. The length of the CDR3 is 15 residues. The CDR3 region is CASSKPSDRNNEQFF. The CDR3, as DNA: TGTGCCAGCAGCAAACCCTCCGACAGAAACAATGAGCAGTTCTTC.

The chain is built from TRBV11-3 and TRBJ2-2, with unresolved D. With 1 base removed from V and 4 bases from J, the gap between germline ends came to 7 bases. Germline assignment: CDR1 SGHNT and CDR2 YENEEA. This CDR3 has 14 residues. The DNA of the CDR3 is TGTGCCAGCAGCTTAGGAGCCGTCACCGGGGAGCTGTTTTTT. This translates into CASSLGAVTGELFF. Supplemented by reference TRBV11-3 and TRBJ2-2, the full variable domain reads EAGVVQSPRYKIIEKKQPVAFWCNPISGHNTLYWYLQNLGQGPELLIRYENEEAVDDSQLPKDRFSAERLKGVDSTLKIQPAELGDSAVYLCASSLGAVTGELFFGEGSRLTVL.

The sample holds a few counts of this clone. The J gene is TRBJ2-7, the V gene TRBV4-3; a weak D match, TRBD2 (5 bases). Germline V gene sequence: CDR1 LGHNA, CDR2 YSLEER. The CDR3 totals 15 residues. Trimming pared 0 bases from V and 2 bases from J, leaving 11 bases between. DNA for the CDR3: TGCGCCAGCAGCCAAGATGCGGGTCAGACCTACGAGCAGTACTTC. Protein: CASSQDAGQTYEQYF.

V and J are TRBV7-8 and TRBJ2-7; 7 bases fit TRBD1. V shed 5 bases, J shed 5 bases, and the junction held 6 bases outside the gene matches. The germline V gene has CDR1 SGHVS and CDR2 FQNEAQ. The CDR3 is made up of 13 amino acids. The CDR3 DNA follows: TGTGCCAGCAGCGTTACAGGGGTTGACGAGCAGTACTTC. Its protein is CASSVTGVDEQYF.

This rearrangement joins TRBV5-6 to TRBJ2-1; D not resolved. Germline CDR1 is SGHDT and CDR2 is YYEEEE. This CDR3 comprises 11 residues. The V end was cut by 4 bases, the J end by 4 bases, with 3 bases between. The CDR3 is CASSLYNEQFF. The CDR3 nucleotides read TGTGCCAGCAGCCTATACAATGAGCAGTTCTTC.

Comment on this clone: One junction end disagrees with the germline gene, perhaps due to a read error. This sequence joins TRBV19 and TRBJ2-1; 10 nucleotides agree with TRBD1. The germline V gene has CDR1 LNHDA and CDR2 SQIVND (reference sequence). CDR3 length: 16 amino acids. The chain's CDR3 is CTSRGRTGGSYNEQFF. The DNA for the CDR3 is TGTACCAGCAGGGGGAGGACAGGGGGATCCTACAATGAGCAGTTCTTC.

The V gene is TRBV10-3, the J gene TRBJ2-2; 7 bases fit TRBD2. Germline assignment: CDR1 ENHRY and CDR2 SYGVKD. The CDR3 loop spans 13 amino acids. V was pared by 9 bases and J by 4 bases, with 5 bases of the junction left unmatched. The CDR3 nucleotides read TGTGCCATGAACTGGGGGGGCACCGGGGAGCTGTTTTTT. It specifies CAMNWGGTGELFF.

V usage is TRBV27 and J usage is TRBJ2-5; no clear D. The CDR3 covers 14 residues. Germline-derived CDR1 and CDR2 are MNHEY and SMNVEV (reference sequence). The V end lost 0 bases, the J end lost 0 bases, and 5 bases lay between the germline ends. In DNA, the CDR3 is TGTGCCAGCAGTTTATCCCTTAACCAAGAGACCCAGTACTTC. Its translation is CASSLSLNQETQYF.

CDR3 residues: CSVATGYSTEAFF. The CDR3 DNA reads TGCAGCGTTGCCACAGGGTACAGCACTGAAGCTTTCTTT. The chain has TRBV29-1 and TRBJ1-1; D is perhaps TRBD1 (6 bases). The V end lost 4 bases, the J end lost 4 bases, and 13 bases lay between the germline ends. The CDR3 consists of 13 residues. CDR1 is SQVTM and CDR2 is ANQGSEA in the germline V gene. The full variable domain, completed using reference TRBV29-1 and TRBJ1-1, is SAVISQKPSRDICQRGTSLTIQCQVDSQVTMMFWYRQQPGQSLTLIATANQGSEATYESGFVIDKFPISRPNLTFSTLTVSNMSPEDSSIYLCSVATGYSTEAFFGQGTRLTVV.

This chain uses TRBV7-3 with TRBJ2-7, with 9 bases identical to TRBD1. CDR3 size: 14 residues. Germline values: CDR1 SGHTA, CDR2 FQGTGA. Trimming cost V 4 bases and J 2 bases; bases outside gene matches: 3. For the CDR3, the DNA is TGTGCCAGCAGCTGGGACAGGGTCCCCTACGAGCAGTACTTC. Translation: CASSWDRVPYEQYF.

The rearrangement uses TRBV20-1 and TRBJ1-1; no firm D call. The CDR3 is 10 amino acids. CDR1 and CDR2 (germline): DFQATT, SNEGSKA (reference sequence). Here the CDR3 DNA reads TGCAGGGGAGCGAACACTGAAGCTTTCTTT. Translation: CRGANTEAFF.

The chain uses TRBV6-2 or TRBV6-3 and TRBJ1-2, with D perhaps TRBD1 (6 bases). Germline lookup yields CDR1 MNHEY and CDR2 SVGEGT. Deletions cut 5 bases from V and 7 bases from J, with 17 bases between. This CDR3 is 14 amino acids long. CDR3 protein: CASSTYRDQAGYTF. The CDR3 region has the DNA TGTGCCAGCAGTACCTACAGGGACCAGGCTGGCTACACCTTC.

The chain links TRBV20-1 to TRBJ1-5; TRBD1 is a possible D gene (6 bases). Germline-derived CDR1 and CDR2 are DFQATT and SNEGSKA (reference sequence). The CDR3 is made up of 11 amino acids. The V gene lost 2 bases and the J gene lost 11 bases, with 10 bases spanning the gap. CDR3 coding DNA: TGCAGTGCTAGAACAGGGAGGGCCCAGCATTTT. Protein: CSARTGRAQHF.

The rearrangement uses TRBV29-1 and TRBJ2-2; 10 nucleotides match TRBD2. The CDR3 is made up of 14 amino acids. Germline values: CDR1 SQVTM, CDR2 ANQGSEA. V dropped 2 bases and J dropped 6; count of bases not matched to a gene: 3. The CDR3 region is CSVEPSGGPGELFF. CDR3 nucleotides: TGCAGCGTTGAACCTAGCGGGGGCCCCGGGGAGCTGTTTTTT.

About this clone itself: The junction departs from germline at one end; a sequencing error may be responsible. The rearrangement links TRBV12-3 or TRBV12-4 to TRBJ2-2; 7 bases align to TRBD2. This CDR3 is 13 amino acids long. The CDR3 nucleotides read TGTGCCAGCAGTCTAGCATGGGGGGGGAAGCTGTTTTTT. This sequence encodes CASSLAWGGKLFF.